A selection of T cell receptor beta chains follows, all from one sample in a study of T cell responses to AZD1222 COVID-19 vaccine. Here immunoSEQ multiplex PCR was the method, and the copy in TCRdb shows in-frame clones only, minus some. The table includes about 180,000 clones, almost 90% detected once. The specimen was peripheral blood, collected on day 0 of AZD1222 vaccination. These receptors all stem from an adult in good health. Each CDR3 is given with its conserved first and last residue. A D gene is named only where the DNA matches it firmly. Size tells how often a clone was seen (once, few, many) or the class of an expanded clone, and some rows leave it out.

v_call	clone_size	d_call	j_call	cdr3_length	cdr3_aa	cdr3_nt
TRBV9	.	TRBD2	TRBJ2-7	14	CASSTTSGMEEQYF	TGTGCCAGCAGCACGACTAGCGGGATGGAGGAGCAGTACTTC
TRBV2	.	.	TRBJ2-7	14	CASIAEKEPYEQYF	TGTGCCAGCATTGCTGAGAAGGAGCCCTACGAGCAGTACTTC
TRBV28	.	.	TRBJ1-4	16	CASSLSGAPLMKRVFF	TGTGCCAGCAGTTTAAGCGGGGCTCCCTTAATGAAAAGGGTGTTTTTT
TRBV6-5	.	.	TRBJ1-1	16	CASSYSPLQGMPEAFF	TGTGCCAGCAGTTACTCACCCCTTCAGGGGATGCCTGAAGCTTTCTTT
TRBV7-8	few	.	TRBJ2-2	14	CASSSPQRTGELFF	TGTGCCAGCAGCTCTCCCCAGCGCACCGGGGAGCTGTTTTTT
TRBV3-1/TRBV3-2	.	TRBD1	TRBJ2-7	12	CASSRTGYEQYF	TGTGCCAGCAGTCGGACAGGATACGAGCAGTACTTC
TRBV10-2	.	TRBD1	TRBJ1-1	17	CASRWGTGGEMNTEAFF	TGCGCCAGCAGATGGGGGACAGGGGGAGAAATGAACACTGAAGCTTTCTTT
TRBV7-3	.	TRBD2	TRBJ2-1	15	CASSLARTSKNEQFF	TGTGCCAGCAGCTTAGCTCGGACTAGCAAAAATGAGCAGTTCTTC
TRBV9	.	.	TRBJ1-4	15	CASSVGHGGNEKLFF	TGTGCCAGCAGCGTAGGTCATGGGGGGAATGAAAAACTGTTTTTT
TRBV24-1	.	.	TRBJ1-1	16	CATSEPTATGYTEAFF	TGTGCCACCAGTGAACCCACCGCTACAGGGTACACTGAAGCTTTCTTT
TRBV2	.	.	TRBJ1-1	14	CASSWRESKTEAFF	TGTGCCAGCAGTTGGAGGGAGTCCAAAACTGAAGCTTTCTTT
TRBV15	.	.	TRBJ1-5	14	CATNDPGERQPQHF	TGTGCCACCAACGACCCAGGGGAGCGCCAGCCCCAGCATTTT
TRBV11-2	few	.	TRBJ2-5	13	CASSPGGAETQYF	TGTGCCAGCAGCCCAGGGGGGGCGGAGACCCAGTACTTC
TRBV5-6	many	TRBD1	TRBJ1-4	14	CASSSWTGGEKLFF	TGTGCCAGCAGCTCCTGGACAGGTGGGGAAAAACTGTTTTTT
TRBV19	.	.	TRBJ2-2	15	CASTSGGVNTGELFF	.
TRBV5-6	.	.	TRBJ2-2	14	CASSLAVNTGELFF	TGTGCCAGCAGCTTGGCAGTCAACACCGGGGAGCTGTTTTTT
TRBV19	.	.	TRBJ1-2	11	CASSEWAGYTF	TGTGCCAGTAGTGAGTGGGCGGGCTACACCTTC
TRBV7-2	.	.	TRBJ1-4	14	CASSLTGIREKLFF	TGTGCCAGCAGCTTAACAGGGATTAGGGAAAAACTGTTTTTT
TRBV9	once	TRBD2	TRBJ2-1	14	CASSPLAGNNEQFF	TGTGCCAGCAGTCCCTTAGCGGGAAACAATGAGCAGTTCTTC
TRBV7-9	.	TRBD2	TRBJ2-7	15	CASNDGTSGRAEQYF	TGTGCCAGCAATGACGGGACTAGCGGGAGGGCCGAGCAGTACTTC
TRBV5-1	.	TRBD1	TRBJ1-5	16	CASSLGGTGGDQPQHF	TGCGCCAGCAGCTTGGGTGGGACAGGGGGAGATCAGCCCCAGCATTTT
TRBV11-1	.	TRBD2	TRBJ2-4	16	CASSPSRREGKNIQYF	TGTGCCAGCAGCCCAAGCAGGCGGGAGGGCAAAAACATTCAGTACTTC
TRBV9	.	.	TRBJ2-2	15	CASSVQGGITGELFF	TGTGCCAGCAGCGTACAGGGGGGGATAACCGGGGAGCTGTTTTTT
TRBV11-2	.	.	TRBJ2-7	13	CASSSRAWWEQYF	TGTGCCAGCAGCTCCAGGGCATGGTGGGAGCAGTACTTC
TRBV27	.	TRBD1	TRBJ1-2	13	CASRRQGNYGYTF	TGTGCCAGCAGGCGACAGGGGAACTATGGCTACACCTTC
TRBV5-6	once	TRBD2	TRBJ2-1	15	CASSWASGTYNEQFF	TGTGCCAGCAGCTGGGCGAGCGGGACCTACAATGAGCAGTTCTTC
TRBV7-9	few	TRBD1	TRBJ1-3	16	CASSTGQGLAGNTIYF	TGTGCCAGCAGTACCGGACAGGGGTTGGCTGGAAACACCATATATTTT
TRBV6-1	few	.	TRBJ1-5	16	CASSERSRVYNQPQHF	TGTGCCAGCAGTGAAAGATCCCGGGTTTACAATCAGCCCCAGCATTTT
TRBV5-1	.	.	TRBJ2-2	15	CASSHIPVDTGELFF	TGCGCCAGCAGCCATATACCGGTCGACACCGGGGAGCTGTTTTTT
TRBV4-2	.	.	TRBJ1-5	15	CASSQGDPLNQPQHF	TGTGCCAGCAGCCAAGGAGATCCTCTTAATCAGCCCCAGCATTTT
TRBV28	once	.	TRBJ2-7	12	CASSLSHYEQYF	TGTGCCAGCAGTTTAAGCCACTACGAGCAGTACTTC
TRBV9	.	.	TRBJ2-7	11	CASGVADEQYF	TGTGCCAGCGGGGTGGCGGACGAGCAGTACTTC
TRBV9	.	.	TRBJ2-7	15	CASSVGGSPSYEQYF	TGTGCCAGCAGCGTAGGTGGCAGCCCATCCTACGAGCAGTACTTC
TRBV19	.	TRBD1	TRBJ1-5	19	CASSIYPAGTGLGNQPQHF	TGTGCCAGTAGTATATACCCCGCCGGGACAGGGCTAGGCAATCAGCCCCAGCATTTT
TRBV5-1	.	.	TRBJ1-1	14	CASSSQDGAGEAFF	TGCGCCAGCAGCTCTCAGGACGGCGCCGGTGAAGCTTTCTTT
TRBV30	.	TRBD2	TRBJ2-7	13	CAWSVRGGLGQYF	TGTGCCTGGAGTGTACGGGGGGGGCTAGGGCAGTACTTC